This T cell receptor (beta chain) was identified in a study of blood T cell repertoires in COVID-19. The CDR3 spans 15 residues. V lost 3 bases and J 0 bases, leaving 12 bases between the germline ends. Germline V gives CDR1 SGHNT, CDR2 YYREEE (reference sequence). Clones were read by immunoSEQ multiplex PCR, and TCRdb kept only the in-frame ones, dropping some. The data show approximately 150,000 clones, around 90% seen once. The sequenced material came from peripheral blood. This TCR was recovered from a human donor in a cohort sampled during active COVID-19. The chain combines TRBV5-4 with TRBJ1-2, with D perhaps matching TRBD1 (6 bases). For the CDR3, the DNA is TGTGCCAGCAGCTCGGCGAGACAGGCTAACTATGGCTACACCTTC. Its translation: CASSSARQANYGYTF. Full variable domain (rest looked up from reference TRBV5-4 and TRBJ1-2): ETGVTQSPTHLIKTRGQQVTLRCSSQSGHNTVSWYQQALGQGPQFIFQYYREEENGRGNFPPRFSGLQFPNYSSELNVNALELDDSALYLCASSSARQANYGYTFGSGTRLTVV.